This is a list of T cell receptor beta chains from one sample in a study of tumor-infiltrating lymphocytes in primary liver carcinoma. TCRdb reprocessed the multiplex PCR reads via MiXCR and lists one record per CDR3 protein. Of 70,000 to 95,000 distinct CDR3 sequences detected, roughly three quarters appear once; the ten largest clones hold around a quarter. Sequenced material: liver tumor tissue from sampling region 4. All receptors come from a man in his forties or fifties with primary liver carcinoma and hepatitis B virus infection. CDR3s include the opening cysteine and the closing phenylalanine or tryptophan. A D gene is named only where the DNA matches it firmly. Size values are once, few and many counts, or a class for expanded clones, and some rows have none.

j_call	d_call	v_call	clone_size	cdr3_aa	cdr3_nt
TRBJ2-7	TRBD2	TRBV4-1	NA	CSSGRDYNYEQYF	TGCTCCAGCGGCCGGGACTACAACTACGAGCAGTACTTC
TRBJ2-2	NA	TRBV12-3/TRBV12-4	NA	CANGLVRAGGELFF	TGTGCCAACGGTTTAGTCAGGGCGGGCGGGGAGCTGTTTTTT
TRBJ2-3	NA	TRBV28	NA	CASRGLGVMDMQYF	TGTGCCAGCAGGGGGCTGGGGGTAATGGATATGCAGTATTTT
TRBJ2-7	NA	TRBV12-3/TRBV12-4	medium-sized	CASSLGEYEQYF	TGTGCCAGCAGTCTAGGGGAATACGAGCAGTACTTC
TRBJ2-5	TRBD2	TRBV18	NA	CASSPTSGRIETQYF	TGTGCCAGCTCACCTACGAGCGGGAGGATCGAGACCCAGTACTTC
TRBJ2-7	TRBD2	TRBV19	NA	CASSISRTGGGHEQYF	TGTGCCAGTAGTATCTCTCGGACGGGAGGAGGGCACGAGCAGTACTTC
TRBJ2-2	TRBD2	TRBV29-1	NA	CSVEISGGVSTGELFF	TGCAGCGTTGAAATTAGCGGGGGAGTGAGCACCGGGGAGCTGTTTTTT
TRBJ2-7	TRBD2	TRBV12-3/TRBV12-4	many	CASSPAGGAYEQYF	TGTGCCAGCAGTCCAGCGGGAGGCGCCTACGAGCAGTACTTC
TRBJ2-5	NA	TRBV28	once	CANSKAGALGETQYF	TGTGCTAACAGCAAGGCCGGGGCCCTTGGAGAGACCCAGTACTTC
TRBJ2-2	TRBD2	TRBV28	few	CASRGAGGRTGELFF	TGTGCCAGCAGGGGAGCGGGAGGTCGGACCGGGGAGCTGTTTTTT
TRBJ2-2	TRBD1	TRBV4-1	many	CASSQPSSGTGKVGELFF	TGCGCCAGCAGCCAACCTTCCTCCGGGACAGGGAAGGTCGGGGAGCTGTTTTTT
TRBJ2-2	TRBD2	TRBV11-2	NA	CASSGRLAERNTGELFF	TGTGCCAGCAGCGGAAGACTAGCGGAGCGTAACACCGGGGAGCTGTTTTTT
TRBJ1-2	NA	TRBV5-5	many	CASSTRTDFNYGYTF	TGTGCCAGCAGCACCCGGACAGATTTTAACTATGGCTACACCTTC
TRBJ2-2	NA	TRBV4-2	NA	CASGLDPSDNAGELFF	TGTGCCAGCGGCCTGGACCCAAGCGATAACGCCGGGGAGCTGTTTTTT
TRBJ2-5	NA	TRBV6-2/TRBV6-3	many	CASSYDSQETQYF	TGTGCCAGCAGTTACGACTCGCAAGAGACCCAGTACTTC
TRBJ2-1	TRBD2	TRBV6-5	NA	CASSVLAGSHNEQFF	TGTGCCAGCAGTGTACTAGCGGGGTCCCACAATGAGCAGTTCTTC
TRBJ2-1	NA	TRBV12-3/TRBV12-4	NA	CTSRTQGYNEQIF	TGTACCAGCAGAACCCAAGGGTACAATGAGCAGATCTTC
TRBJ2-5	NA	TRBV4-2	NA	CASNQRLVGAGETQYF	TGTGCCAGCAACCAAAGACTAGTGGGAGCGGGAGAGACCCAGTACTTC
TRBJ2-7	NA	TRBV6-1	many	CASSEGDDSYEQYF	TGTGCCAGCAGTGAAGGGGACGACTCCTACGAGCAGTACTTC
TRBJ2-1	NA	TRBV6-2/TRBV6-3	NA	CVSTRGPLYDEQFF	TGTGTCAGCACCAGGGGCCCTCTTTACGATGAGCAGTTCTTC
TRBJ2-5	NA	TRBV28	many	CASSLFGGETQYF	TGTGCCAGCAGTTTATTTGGAGGGGAGACCCAGTACTTC